This T cell receptor (beta chain) was documented in a study of blood T cell repertoires in COVID-19. In the study overall: From the United States, Italy and Spain came samples of acute and convalescent COVID-19.

V dropped 4 bases and J dropped 0; count of bases not matched to a gene: 8. This CDR3 is built from 16 residues. CDR1 is SGHRS and CDR2 is YFSETQ in the germline V gene. Sequencing used immunoSEQ multiplex PCR; TCRdb keeps in-frame clones, though not all of them. The data hold about 79,000 clones, with approximately 90% observed a single time. The chain links TRBV5-1 to TRBJ2-3; 7 positions agree with TRBD1. The TCR was taken from a man aged 65 to 85 with active or convalescent COVID-19. The sequencing sample was made of peripheral blood. The CDR3 reads CASSLATGISTDTQYF. In DNA form, the CDR3 reads TGCGCCAGCAGCCTCGCGACAGGGATTAGCACAGATACGCAGTATTTT.